This T cell receptor (beta chain) was sequenced for a study of blood T cell repertoires in COVID-19. Study-wide context: Nucleic acid was either cDNA or gDNA, and it came from T cells, B-cell-depleted T cells, or PBMCs.

Using immunoSEQ multiplex PCR, the repertoire was profiled, and TCRdb retains in-frame clones only, with some absent. The table records about 260,000 clones, 85% of them present only once. The CDR3 sequence is 13 residues long. CDR1 and CDR2 from the germline V gene are MNHEY and SVGAGI. Trimming took 10 bases from V and 0 from J, leaving 12 bases between them. This TCR was sampled from a human donor in a cohort sampled during active COVID-19. The rearrangement uses TRBV6-5 and TRBJ1-1; D call uncertain. What was sequenced was peripheral blood. This CDR3 is CATTISLNTEAFF. The CDR3 bases are TGTGCCACCACTATCTCCCTGAACACTGAAGCTTTCTTT.